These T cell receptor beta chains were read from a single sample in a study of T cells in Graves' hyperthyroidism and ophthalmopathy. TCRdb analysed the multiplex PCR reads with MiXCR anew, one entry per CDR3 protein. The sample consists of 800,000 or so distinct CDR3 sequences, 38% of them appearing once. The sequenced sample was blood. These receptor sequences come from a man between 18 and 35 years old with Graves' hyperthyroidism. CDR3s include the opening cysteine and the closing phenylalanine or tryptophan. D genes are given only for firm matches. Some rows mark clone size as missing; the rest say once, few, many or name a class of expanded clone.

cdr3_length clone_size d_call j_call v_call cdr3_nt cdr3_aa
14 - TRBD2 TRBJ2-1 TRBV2 TGTGCCAGCAGTGGTGGACTAGCGCCGAATGAGCAGTTCTTC CASSGGLAPNEQFF
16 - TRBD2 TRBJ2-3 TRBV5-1 TGCGCCAGCAGCTCCGGACTAGCGGGAGGGCCAGATACGCAGTATTTT CASSSGLAGGPDTQYF
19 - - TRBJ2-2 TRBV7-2 TGTGCCAGCAGCTTAGGGACACTAGGGGAGACGAGCAACACCGGGGAGCTGTTTTTT CASSLGTLGETSNTGELFF
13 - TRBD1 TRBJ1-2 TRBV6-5 TGTGCCAGCAGAAGGACAGGGGATTATGGCTACACCTTC CASRRTGDYGYTF
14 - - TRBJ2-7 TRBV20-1 TGCAGTGTTCGGACGGGGTTTATCGACTACGAGCAGTACTTC CSVRTGFIDYEQYF
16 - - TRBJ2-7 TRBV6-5 TGTGCCAGCAGCCCTCAAGGTCCGGGGCCGGCCAGCGAGCAGTACTTC CASSPQGPGPASEQYF
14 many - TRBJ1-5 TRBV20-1 TGCAGTGCTAGCGGCGGGGGGAACAATCAGCCCCAGCATTTT CSASGGGNNQPQHF
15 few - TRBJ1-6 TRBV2 TGTGCCAGCAGTGCCCCCCGGGACACTAATTCACCCCTCCACTTT CASSAPRDTNSPLHF
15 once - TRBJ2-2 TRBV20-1 - CSGRREGATPGSCFF
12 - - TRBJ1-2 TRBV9 TGTGCCAGCAGCCGCTTCGCCTATGGCTACACCTTC CASSRFAYGYTF
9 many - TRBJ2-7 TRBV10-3 TGTGCCATCAACGGTCAGGTCGACTTC CAINGQVDF
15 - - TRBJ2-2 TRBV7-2 TGTGCCAGCAGCTTAGTACACCAGAACACCGGGGAGCTGTTTTTT CASSLVHQNTGELFF
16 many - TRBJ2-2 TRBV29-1 TGCAGCGTTGAAGGTCCACAGCCCTCGAACACCGGGGAGCTGTTTTTT CSVEGPQPSNTGELFF
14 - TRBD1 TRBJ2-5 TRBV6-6 TGTGCCAGCAGTCAAGGGACAGATCTAGAGACCCAGTACTTC CASSQGTDLETQYF
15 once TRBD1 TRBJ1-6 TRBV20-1 TGCAGTGCTAATACCGGGACAGAAAGTAATTCACCCCTCCACTTT CSANTGTESNSPLHF
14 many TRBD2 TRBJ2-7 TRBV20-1 TGCAGTGCCCCGACTAGCGGGAGCAGCAACGAGCAGTACTTC CSAPTSGSSNEQYF
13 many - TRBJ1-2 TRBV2 TGTGCCAGCAGCGAGGGCCGTGGGTATGGCTACACCTTC CASSEGRGYGYTF
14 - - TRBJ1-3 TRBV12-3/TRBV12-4 TGTGCCAGCAGACAACAGGAATCCGGAAACACCATATATTTT CASRQQESGNTIYF
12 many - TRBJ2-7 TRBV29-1 TGCAGCGTTCGGACCGACAGCTACGAGCAGTACTTC CSVRTDSYEQYF
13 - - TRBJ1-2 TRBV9 TGTGCCAGCAGCTTCCAGGGTATCTATGGCTACACCTTC CASSFQGIYGYTF
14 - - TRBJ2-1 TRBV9 TGTGCCAGCAGCCCACCGACCCCTTACAATGAGCAGTTCTTC CASSPPTPYNEQFF
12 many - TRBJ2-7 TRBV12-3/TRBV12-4 TGTGCCAGCAGCGCGATCTCCTACGAGCAGTACTTC CASSAISYEQYF
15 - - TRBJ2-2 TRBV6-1 TGTGCCAGCTGGGGGATCAACAGGGACGGCGGGGAGCTGTTTTTT CASWGINRDGGELFF
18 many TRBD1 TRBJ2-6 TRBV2 TGTGCCAGCAGTGAAGCTAGGGACAGATACTCTGGGGCCAACGTCCTGACTTTC CASSEARDRYSGANVLTF
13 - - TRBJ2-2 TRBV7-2 TGTGCCAGCAGCCCGGAGGCCCCGGGGGAGCTGTTTTTT CASSPEAPGELFF
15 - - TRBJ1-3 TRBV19 TGTGCCAGTAGTATATCCGGGGACCCTGGAAGCACCATATATTTT CASSISGDPGSTIYF
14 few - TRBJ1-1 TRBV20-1 TGCAGTGCTAAAACATACCGGGAGAACACTGAAGCTTTCTTT CSAKTYRENTEAFF
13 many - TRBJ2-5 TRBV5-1 TGCGCCAGCAGCGTGGACCAGCAAGAGACCCAGTACTTC CASSVDQQETQYF
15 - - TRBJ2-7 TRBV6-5 TGTGCCAGCAGTTACGTCTACCGGAGCTCCTACGAGCAGTACTTC CASSYVYRSSYEQYF
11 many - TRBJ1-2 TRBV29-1 TGCAGCGTCTCCCCTGGGCATGGCTACACCTTC CSVSPGHGYTF
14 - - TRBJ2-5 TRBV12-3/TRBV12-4 TGTGCCAGCAGTTTCGGGCACACTGAAGGGACCCAGTACTTC CASSFGHTEGTQYF
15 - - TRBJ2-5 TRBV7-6 TGTGCCAGCAGCTTAGCGCGAGGCAGCGGGGAGACCCAGTACTTC CASSLARGSGETQYF
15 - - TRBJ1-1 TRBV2 TGTGCCAGCAGGGTTTTTCTTCGGGAAGGCACTGAAGCTTTCTTT CASRVFLREGTEAFF
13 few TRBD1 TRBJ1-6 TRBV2 TGTGCCTGGGAGACAGGGGGGCATTCACCCCTCCACTTT CAWETGGHSPLHF
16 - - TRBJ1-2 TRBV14 TGTGCCAGCAGCCGTAATAATGCTGACAGAATCTATGGCTACACCTTC CASSRNNADRIYGYTF
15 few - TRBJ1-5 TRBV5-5 TGTGCCAGCAGCTCGACCTGGGGGCCAGGACAGCCCCAGCATTTT CASSSTWGPGQPQHF
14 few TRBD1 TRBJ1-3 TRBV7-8 TGTGCCAGCAGCCGGACAGGTCCCGGAAACACCATATATTTT CASSRTGPGNTIYF
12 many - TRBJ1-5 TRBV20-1 TGCAGTGCTAGTGAGGGGAATCAGCCCCAGCATTTT CSASEGNQPQHF
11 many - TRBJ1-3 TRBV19 TGTGCCAGTCCTCGAGGAAACACCATATATTTT CASPRGNTIYF
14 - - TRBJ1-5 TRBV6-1 TGTGCCAGCAGTGAATCGCGGATCCAAGAGACCCAGCATTTT CASSESRIQETQHF
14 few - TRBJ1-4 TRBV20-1 TGCAGTGCAAAGGAGGGTGCAACTAATGAAAAACTGTTTTTT CSAKEGATNEKLFF
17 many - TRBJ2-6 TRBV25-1 TGTGCCAGCAGTGAGACTACCTACACCTCTGGGGCCAACGTCCTGACTTTC CASSETTYTSGANVLTF
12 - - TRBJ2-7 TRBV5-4 TGTGCCAGCAGCTTGGAGCTCCACGAGCAGTACTTC CASSLELHEQYF
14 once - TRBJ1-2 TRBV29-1 TGCAGCGTTGAGAGGGGCGGGATTGTGGATGGCTACACCTTC CSVERGGIVDGYTF
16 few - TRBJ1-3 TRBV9 TGTGCCAGCAGCGTAGCGTTCAGTGGGCCTGGAAACACCATATATTTT CASSVAFSGPGNTIYF
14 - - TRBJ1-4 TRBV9 TGTGCCAGCAGAGTATGGGGATCTAATGAAAAACTGTTTTTT CASRVWGSNEKLFF
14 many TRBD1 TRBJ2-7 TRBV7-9 TGTGCCAGCCAACAGGGGGCGGGAACCTACGAGCAGTACTTC CASQQGAGTYEQYF
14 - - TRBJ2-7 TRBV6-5 TGTGCCAGCAGTTACTCGAGCGGGCTCTACGAGCAGTACTTC CASSYSSGLYEQYF
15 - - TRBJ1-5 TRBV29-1 TGCAGCGTTGAAGATCAAAGGGATGGGAAGAGGACCCAGCATTTT CSVEDQRDGKRTQHF
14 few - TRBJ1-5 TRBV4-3 TGCGCCAGCAGCCAAGCAGTCGGGGAACAGCCCCAGCATTTT CASSQAVGEQPQHF
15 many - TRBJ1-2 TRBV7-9 TGTGCCAGCAGCCCCCTGGGGACGGGACCCTATGGCTACACCTTC CASSPLGTGPYGYTF
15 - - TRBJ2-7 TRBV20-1 TGCAGTGCGCTCCCCCGGGACTTCTACTCCTACGAGCAGTACTTC CSALPRDFYSYEQYF
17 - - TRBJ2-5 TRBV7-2 TGTGCCAGCAGCCTTAGCGTTGAAGAAGTCAGTCAAGAGACCCAGTACTTC CASSLSVEEVSQETQYF
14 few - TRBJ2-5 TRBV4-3 TGCGCCAGCAGCCCTATGTTGGGGCAAGAGACCCAGTACTTC CASSPMLGQETQYF
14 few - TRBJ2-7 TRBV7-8 TGCGCCAGCAGCCAAGACCGAGGGGCTAGTGAGCAGTACTTC CASSQDRGASEQYF
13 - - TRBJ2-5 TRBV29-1 TGCAGCGTGGGGGAATTTGCCTACGAGACCCAGTACTTC CSVGEFAYETQYF
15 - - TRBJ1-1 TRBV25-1 TGTGCCAGCAGCCAAGGGCCCCAACTGGACACTGAAGCTTTCTTT CASSQGPQLDTEAFF
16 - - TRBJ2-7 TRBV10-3 TGTGCCAGCAGTTACTCGTCCCCCCCGAGGTCCTACGAGCAGTACTTC CASSYSSPPRSYEQYF
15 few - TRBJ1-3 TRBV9 TGTGCCAGCAGCCCCTACCCGAGCTCTGGAAACACCATATATTTT CASSPYPSSGNTIYF
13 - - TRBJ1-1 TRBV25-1 TGTGCCAGCCTTTCTAAGGGGAAGACTGAAGCTTTCTTT CASLSKGKTEAFF